The 30 T cell receptor beta chains listed next were all sequenced from one sample in a study of blood T cell repertoires in COVID-19. Data came from immunoSEQ multiplex PCR; TCRdb stores just in-frame clones and leaves some out. The sample carries 200,000 to 250,000 clones, around 80% recorded once. Sequenced sample: peripheral blood. The receptor source for this set is a woman aged 18-29 years with acute or convalescent COVID-19.

This sequence joins TRBV18 and TRBJ2-1; 7 nucleotides match TRBD2. The germline V gene encodes CDR1 KGHSH and CDR2 LQKENI. Trimming at V came to 8 bases and at J to 9 bases, leaving 19 bases not matched to a gene. The CDR3 length is 16 residues. CDR3 region: CASAHRAGAGRGEQFF. The CDR3 DNA follows: TGTGCCAGCGCTCACCGGGCGGGCGCGGGGAGGGGTGAGCAGTTCTTC.

V is TRBV9 and J is TRBJ2-7, with TRBD1 matching over 12 bases. Germline CDR1 SGDLS, CDR2 YYNGEE. CDR3 length: 14 amino acids. J was trimmed by 6 bases and V by 3 bases; bases with no gene match: 4. The CDR3 is CASSARDRGREQYF. The CDR3 nucleotides are TGTGCCAGCAGCGCCCGGGACAGGGGGCGCGAGCAGTACTTC.

The chain is built from TRBV11-1 and TRBJ2-3; D might be TRBD2 (7 bases). The CDR3 sequence is 15 residues long. Germline values: CDR1 SGHAT, CDR2 FQDESV (reference sequence). Trimming removed 5 bases at V and 2 bases at J, with 14 bases between. Here the CDR3 DNA reads TGTGCCAGCAGCCGGGGGGCAATCTACACAGATACGCAGTATTTT. Its translation is CASSRGAIYTDTQYF.

The chain links TRBV4-3 to TRBJ2-1; 9 positions match TRBD2. Germline values: CDR1 LGHNA, CDR2 YSLEER. V lost 1 base and J lost 3; bases outside the gene matches: 4. The CDR3 spans 16 residues. This CDR3 is CASSQGGGRVYNEQFF. DNA for the CDR3: TGCGCCAGCAGCCAAGGGGGCGGGAGGGTCTACAATGAGCAGTTCTTC.

In its sample, this clone was seen once. V gene TRBV27 combines with J gene TRBJ1-6, with 8 bases identical to TRBD1. The CDR3 length is 14 residues. Germline CDR1 is MNHEY and CDR2 is SMNVEV (reference sequence). The trim removed 10 bases at V and 9 bases at J, leaving 11 bases unmatched. The CDR3 coding sequence is TGTGCCACCCACAGGGGGGCCCTGGGTTCACCCCTCCACTTT. Translation gives CATHRGALGSPLHF.

The genes are TRBV5-1 and TRBJ2-1, with TRBD1 identical over 7 bases. Germline lookup yields CDR1 SGHRS and CDR2 YFSETQ. The CDR3 runs to 15 residues. The ends lost 0 bases at V and 4 bases at J; junction bases unmatched: 4. The CDR3 DNA is TGCGCCAGCAGCTTGGTGGACAGGATTTACAATGAGCAGTTCTTC. Its translation is CASSLVDRIYNEQFF. Full variable domain (missing parts from reference TRBV5-1 and TRBJ2-1): KAGVTQTPRYLIKTRGQQVTLSCSPISGHRSVSWYQQTPGQGLQFLFEYFSETQRNKGNFPGRFSGRQFSNSRSEMNVSTLELGDSALYLCASSLVDRIYNEQFFGPGTRLTVL.

This chain connects TRBV6-5 to TRBJ2-1; 8 bases line up with TRBD1. The germline V gene has CDR1 MNHEY and CDR2 SVGAGI. CDR3 length: 14 amino acids. With 6 bases clipped from V and 12 bases from J, the junction kept 13 bases outside the gene matches. The CDR3: CASRIQRTGPGQFF. Here the CDR3 DNA reads TGTGCCAGCAGGATCCAACGGACAGGGCCAGGGCAGTTCTTC.

This clone was counted a few times. V usage is TRBV7-9 and J usage is TRBJ1-3; D gene ambiguous. The CDR3 is made up of 16 amino acids. Germline V gene sequence: CDR1 SEHNR, CDR2 FQNEAQ (reference sequence). Trimming shortened V by 3 bases and J by 4 bases, and 16 bases separated the two germline ends. As DNA, the CDR3 is TGTGCCAGCAGCTTCTTAACCGTCCTCGGGGGAAACACCATATATTTT. Translated, it gives CASSFLTVLGGNTIYF.

This chain connects TRBV4-3 to TRBJ2-6, with D unclear. This CDR3 spans 16 amino acids. CDR1 is LGHNA, CDR2 YSLEER, per germline. V was clipped by 2 bases and J by 12 bases, with 20 bases between them. CDR3 in DNA: TGCGCCAGCAGCCAAAATTATGGTACAGTTCTTTCCGTCCTGACTTTC. The encoded protein is CASSQNYGTVLSVLTF.

The genes are TRBV6-5 and TRBJ1-4; no clear D gene. The CDR3 loop spans 13 amino acids. The germline V gene has CDR1 MNHEY and CDR2 SVGAGI. The V end was cut by 7 bases, the J end by 2 bases, with 8 bases between. The DNA for the CDR3 is TGTGCCAGCATGGGCTGGACTAATGAAAAACTGTTTTTT. Amino acids: CASMGWTNEKLFF.

The rearrangement joins TRBV9 to TRBJ2-3; 11 nucleotides align to TRBD2. Germline CDR1 is SGDLS and CDR2 is YYNGEE. Trimming cost V 2 bases and J 2 bases; bases outside gene matches: 4. CDR3 length: 16 amino acids. CDR3 sequence (DNA): TGTGCCAGCAGCGTCAGGACTAGCGGGTCCACAGATACGCAGTATTTT. Translation: CASSVRTSGSTDTQYF.

The genes are TRBV9 and TRBJ2-1, with 9 bases lining up with TRBD2. The CDR3 contains 16 residues. CDR1 and CDR2 from the germline V gene are SGDLS and YYNGEE. The trim removed 6 bases at V and 3 bases at J, leaving 10 bases unmatched. The CDR3 DNA follows: TGTGCCAGCACCCGAACTACAGCGGGGGGCTACAATGAGCAGTTCTTC. This translates into CASTRTTAGGYNEQFF.

The gene calls are TRBV7-9 and TRBJ1-2; D uncertain. The V and J ends lost 1 base and 5 bases respectively, with 8 bases between them. The CDR3 length is 13 residues. The V gene's germline CDR1 is SEHNR and CDR2 FQNEAQ (reference sequence). As DNA, the CDR3 is TGTGCCAGCAGCTTAGTCCCAGGTTATGGCTACACCTTC. This translates into CASSLVPGYGYTF.

In regard to this clone: The junction shows a germline mismatch at one end, possibly a read error. The chain has TRBV5-6 and TRBJ2-7, with 10 bases aligning to TRBD2. The length of the CDR3 is 14 residues. Germline CDR1 reads SGHDT; CDR2 reads YYEEEE. CDR3 region: CARSGGGYSYEQYF. In DNA form, the CDR3 reads TGTGCCCGCAGCGGGGGGGGATACTCCTACGAGCAGTACTTC.

The gene calls are TRBV7-2 and TRBJ1-2; unclear D gene. CDR1 is SGHTA and CDR2 is FQGNSA in the germline V gene. V lost 1 base and J 7 bases, leaving 19 bases between the germline ends. CDR3 length: 16 amino acids. The CDR3 DNA follows: TGTGCCAGCAGCTTAGTTTTGGCAGGCCGGCCCCTTGGCTACACCTTC. Protein product: CASSLVLAGRPLGYTF.

The genes are TRBV30 and TRBJ2-3; D is possibly TRBD2 (5 bases). Deletions cut 4 bases from V and 5 bases from J, with 10 bases between. Germline V gene lookup returns CDR1 GTSNPN and CDR2 SVGIG (reference sequence). The CDR3 sequence is 12 residues long. CDR3 sequence: CAWMRAGDTQYF. CDR3 sequence (DNA): TGTGCCTGGATGAGGGCCGGAGATACGCAGTATTTT.

The V call is TRBV7-6, the J call TRBJ2-3; 7 bases line up with TRBD1. This CDR3 is 18 amino acids long. The germline V gene has CDR1 SGHVS and CDR2 FNYEAQ. V lost 1 base and J lost 2; bases outside the gene matches: 12. CDR3 DNA sequence: TGTGCCAGCAGCTTAGTTGGAACAGGGGCGGTATTCACAGATACGCAGTATTTT. As protein: CASSLVGTGAVFTDTQYF.

V gene TRBV19 combines with J gene TRBJ2-7; maybe TRBD1 (6 bases). CDR1 and CDR2 from the germline V gene are LNHDA and SQIVND (reference sequence). Deletions cut 3 bases from V and 6 bases from J, with 12 bases between. This CDR3 is 13 amino acids long. The chain's CDR3 is CASSINRAGEQYF. Here the CDR3 DNA reads TGTGCCAGTAGTATCAACAGGGCGGGCGAGCAGTACTTC.

V gene TRBV11-2 combines with J gene TRBJ2-7, with D possibly TRBD1 on 6 matching bases. The germline CDR1 and CDR2 sequences are SGHAT and FQNNGV. The CDR3 covers 15 residues. V shed 10 bases and J shed 5 bases, with 24 bases lying between them. Here the CDR3 reads CAITYREGGIDEQYF. DNA for the CDR3: TGTGCCATTACGTACAGGGAAGGCGGCATCGACGAGCAGTACTTC.

CDR3 sequence (DNA): TGTGCCAGCAGCCGGACTAGCGGGAGCTCCTACAATGAGCAGTTCTTC. Its translation: CASSRTSGSSYNEQFF. J is TRBJ2-1 and V is TRBV5-4; TRBD2 aligns across 13 bases. V shed 4 bases, J shed 0 bases, and the junction held 1 base outside the gene matches. Germline V gives CDR1 SGHNT, CDR2 YYREEE (reference sequence). The CDR3 length is 16 residues.

Here the CDR3 reads CASSSNRPNTGELFF. CDR3 coding DNA: TGCGCCAGCAGCTCAAACAGGCCGAACACCGGGGAGCTGTTTTTT. The chain carries TRBV5-1 and TRBJ2-2, with D possibly TRBD1 on 5 matching bases. Germline values: CDR1 SGHRS, CDR2 YFSETQ. Trimming took off 3 bases at V and 0 bases at J, with 9 bases between the two ends. There are 15 residues in the CDR3. Combining the CDR3 with reference TRBV5-1 and TRBJ2-2 gives the whole variable domain KAGVTQTPRYLIKTRGQQVTLSCSPISGHRSVSWYQQTPGQGLQFLFEYFSETQRNKGNFPGRFSGRQFSNSRSEMNVSTLELGDSALYLCASSSNRPNTGELFFGEGSRLTVL.

The CDR3 DNA sequence: TGTGCCACCGGGACTAGCGGGAACACCGGGGAGCTGTTTTTT. The encoded protein is CATGTSGNTGELFF. The V call is TRBV24-1, the J call TRBJ2-2, with TRBD2 matching over 11 bases. Germline V gene sequence: CDR1 KGHDR, CDR2 SFDVKD. The CDR3 spans 14 residues. V lost 9 bases and J lost 1; bases outside the gene matches: 0.

The V call is TRBV20-1, the J call TRBJ2-1; 13 bases match TRBD2. The length of the CDR3 is 13 residues. The ends lost 3 bases at V and 14 bases at J; junction bases unmatched: 7. Germline CDR1 reads DFQATT; CDR2 reads SNEGSKA (reference sequence). The CDR3 region is CSASDGLAGVKFF. In nucleotides, the CDR3 is TGCAGTGCTAGTGATGGACTAGCGGGAGTTAAGTTCTTC.

This clone was detected only once. The chain employs TRBV19 and TRBJ1-1, with TRBD1 identical over 7 bases. With V trimmed by 3 bases and J by 4 bases, 8 bases remained unmatched. Germline V gene sequence: CDR1 LNHDA, CDR2 SQIVND (reference sequence). This CDR3 comprises 15 residues. CDR3 bases: TGTGCCAGTAGTATGCTACACAGGGGTCGCACTGAAGCTTTCTTT. It translates to CASSMLHRGRTEAFF. Variable domain in full (rest from reference TRBV19 and TRBJ1-1): DGGITQSPKYLFRKEGQNVTLSCEQNLNHDAMYWYRQDPGQGLRLIYYSQIVNDFQKGDIAEGYSVSREKKESFPLTVTSAQKNPTAFYLCASSMLHRGRTEAFFGQGTRLTVV.

The chain joins TRBV24-1 to TRBJ1-1; the D gene is possibly TRBD1 (6 bases). Germline assignment: CDR1 KGHDR and CDR2 SFDVKD. Between the trimmed V and J ends, which lost 3 bases and 1 base, there was a span of 11 bases. The CDR3 spans 15 residues. This CDR3 is CATSDGDITNTEAFF. The CDR3 bases are TGTGCCACCAGTGATGGGGACATTACGAACACTGAAGCTTTCTTT.

This clone came up once. The chain carries TRBV5-1 and TRBJ1-1, with 7 bases aligning to TRBD1. Per germline, CDR1 SGHRS and CDR2 YFSETQ. The junction had 4 bases not matched to a gene; V was cut back by 4 bases and J by 1 base. The CDR3 loop spans 14 amino acids. The CDR3 region has the DNA TGCGCCAGCAGCACCAGACAGGGGAACACTGAAGCTTTCTTT. It yields the protein CASSTRQGNTEAFF.

This rearrangement joins TRBV6-5 to TRBJ2-2; 12 bases align to TRBD2. With V trimmed by 2 bases and J by 4 bases, 2 bases remained unmatched. The CDR3 totals 16 residues. CDR1 is MNHEY, CDR2 SVGAGI, per germline. CDR3 DNA sequence: TGTGCCAGCAGTTACCTAGCGGGAGGGGGCACCGGGGAGCTGTTTTTT. Translation gives CASSYLAGGGTGELFF.

This chain connects TRBV7-9 to TRBJ1-5, with 7 nucleotides matching TRBD1. The germline gives CDR1 SEHNR, CDR2 FQNEAQ (reference sequence). This CDR3 region has 16 residues. The V segment lost 1 base and the J segment 6 bases; nucleotides outside the gene matches: 9. The CDR3 coding sequence is TGTGCCAGCAGCTTAGGTACCGGGACAGAGGGTCAGCCCCAGCATTTT. Residues: CASSLGTGTEGQPQHF.

The rearrangement uses TRBV6-5 and TRBJ2-1; 9 bases agree with TRBD1. This CDR3 is 14 amino acids long. Germline trimming cut 5 bases from V and 6 bases from J; bases unmatched to any gene: 5. The germline V gene encodes CDR1 MNHEY and CDR2 SVGAGI. The CDR3 DNA is TGTGCCAGCAGTCCCGGGACAGGGCCCAATGAGCAGTTCTTC. This translates into CASSPGTGPNEQFF.

The chain joins TRBV2 to TRBJ1-5; 7 bases fit TRBD1. Germline V CDR1 and CDR2: SNHLY, FYNNEI. CDR3 length equals 17 residues. The trim removed 5 bases at V and 3 bases at J, leaving 13 bases unmatched. CDR3 region: CASSTFHYRGNNQPQHF. The CDR3, as DNA: TGTGCCAGCAGTACCTTCCATTACAGGGGAAACAATCAGCCCCAGCATTTT.